These T cell receptor beta chains were read from a single sample in a study of shared T cell receptors in the human thymus. Generated by immunoSEQ multiplex PCR, the TCRdb table keeps only in-frame clones and is missing some. This repertoire shows some 660,000 clones, around 87% found once; its top ten account for just under 0.0095%. The data also belong to a second study, concerning human thymus T cells.

Sequencing was carried out using thymocytes. All receptors derive from a boy younger than two with a congenital heart defect. CDR3s include the opening cysteine and the closing phenylalanine or tryptophan.

V gene	J gene	CDR3 protein
TRBV7-9	TRBJ2-7	CASSLSRQGYREQYF
TRBV29-1	TRBJ2-2	CSVEEKAIAGSTSTGELFF
TRBV28	TRBJ2-7	CASSRSSGTAYEQYF
TRBV9	TRBJ1-4	CASSGTSGGNEKLFF
TRBV10-3	TRBJ2-3	CAIAAEPSTDTQYF
TRBV6-5	TRBJ1-5	CASSYIQGHQPQHF
TRBV7-8	TRBJ1-2	CASSLFGSHRYGYTF
TRBV9	TRBJ2-1	CASSVDPSGAYYNEQFF
TRBV28	TRBJ2-7	CASSLEGLAHYEQYF
TRBV12-5	TRBJ1-2	CASGLDGGDYYGYTF
TRBV5-1	TRBJ1-6	CASSLRLGTSYNSPLHF
TRBV27	TRBJ2-1	CASSGGRASGSFYEQFF
TRBV19	TRBJ1-4	CASSPDRSATNEKLFF
TRBV7-2	TRBJ2-4	CASSSTRTGGGNIQYF
TRBV28	TRBJ1-4	CASSPWDRENEKLFF
TRBV5-8	TRBJ2-1	CASSAGTHLSDEQFF
TRBV28	TRBJ2-3	CASRGDTQYF
TRBV5-1	TRBJ1-2	CASSWTGGALNGYTF
TRBV4-3	TRBJ2-5	CASSLSGGAGQETQYF
TRBV18	TRBJ1-2	CASSASGGKGYTF
TRBV6-6	TRBJ1-4	CASSYSRSLAKLFF
TRBV5-1	TRBJ1-4	CASSKGTAFNEKLFF
TRBV4-1	-	CASSQDPLRDRGYEQYF
TRBV5-6	TRBJ1-3	CASSLDGGSGNTIYF
TRBV28	TRBJ2-7	CASSFLDRTSKAYEQYF
TRBV5-1	TRBJ1-3	CASSPPFEGEPGNTIYF
TRBV19	TRBJ1-1	CASSSRQVLILNTEAFF
TRBV19	TRBJ2-4	CASSMRQGSSPNVENIQYF
TRBV27	TRBJ1-5	CASSPRGRSGQPQHF
TRBV5-4	TRBJ2-5	CASSLASTSGGEETQYF
TRBV28	TRBJ2-1	CASSSSIRPYDNEQFF
TRBV5-1	TRBJ1-1	CASSPGGWKAFF
TRBV9	TRBJ2-7	CASSPLDGSSEQYF
TRBV5-6	TRBJ1-6	CASSLGTVNSPLHF
TRBV30	TRBJ1-4	CAWSTITGATNEKLFF
TRBV10-3	TRBJ2-1	CAISDGQDNEQFF
TRBV5-4	TRBJ1-4	CASSLSLNEKLFF
TRBV13	TRBJ1-2	CASSSASRDRGYGYTF
TRBV6-6	TRBJ2-7	CASRNTGGTEYEQYF
TRBV5-4	TRBJ2-5	CASSFRRGASETQYF
TRBV25-1	TRBJ2-5	CASSESGPETQYF
TRBV5-8	TRBJ2-6	CASSLAGGSSGANVLTF
TRBV12-5	TRBJ2-7	CASGLVEGTSSYEQYF
TRBV9	TRBJ1-1	CASSPPVQSMNTEAFF
TRBV6-1	TRBJ2-2	CASRPGQSDTGELFF
TRBV5-4	TRBJ2-1	CASSTSSEHYNEQFF
TRBV28	TRBJ1-5	CASSLCPILGQGSPYSNQPQHF
TRBV19	TRBJ1-5	CASSIRSGGSQGNQPQHF
TRBV9	TRBJ2-7	CASSPRDGGPYEQYF
TRBV4-2	TRBJ2-3	CASSQVVRDRGLDTQYF
TRBV4-1	TRBJ2-5	CASSQNSGSGVAHKETQYF
TRBV19	TRBJ1-5	CASSIGYQGNQPQHF
TRBV30	TRBJ2-5	CAWSVVRGSEETQYF
TRBV6-5	TRBJ1-6	CASSTVRGAYSPLHF
TRBV5-8	TRBJ1-1	CASSQPQGTNTEAFF
TRBV11-3	TRBJ2-5	CASRGLTEETQYF
TRBV15	TRBJ2-7	CATSDRWGPNYEQYF